This T cell receptor (beta chain) was profiled in a study of radiotherapy plus CTLA-4 blockade in lung cancer. Turning to the study itself: Disease control was seen in over 25% of patients, objective responses in roughly 17%.

Repertoires were generated with immunoSEQ multiplex PCR, while TCRdb's copy carries only in-frame clones and drops some. The sample carries 83,000 or so clones, under 85% recorded once. Concerning this clone itself: The antigen remains unidentified.

Lung cancer patients with chemo-refractory metastatic non-small-cell disease were given focal radiation plus CTLA-4 blockade with ipilimumab. Study-level points and caveats: Clones of tumor-derived TCRs expanded in blood after radiotherapy plus ipilimumab. Interferon-beta and early blood T cell clone dynamics reportedly predicted response best.

The sequenced sample was peripheral blood, obtained from a patient treated with radiotherapy plus ipilimumab. The clonotype originates from a human donor with non-small cell lung cancer who had stable disease on radiotherapy plus ipilimumab.

CDR3 sequence (DNA): TGCGCCAGCAAGGCTACCGGGACTAGCGGGAGGGAGCAGTTCTTC. It encodes CASKATGTSGREQFF. This chain connects TRBV5-1 to TRBJ2-1; 15 bases match TRBD2. Germline V CDR1 and CDR2: SGHRS, YFSETQ. The CDR3 is 15 amino acids. V shed 6 bases, J shed 10 bases, and the junction held 8 bases outside the gene matches.